This T cell receptor (beta chain) originates from a study of radiation and T cells in renal cell carcinoma (TCRdb year 2020). About the investigation overall: The samples were drawn from a clinical trial, where primary renal cell carcinomas were treated with 15 Gy of stereotactic body radiation therapy and then removed by nephrectomy 4 weeks afterward. TCR beta sequencing covered roughly 53 samples in total, comprising roughly 26 tumors and 27 peripheral blood samples. Across all 53 samples, 4,016,671 unique CDR3 nucleotide sequences encoding around 2,500,000 unique CDR3 amino acid sequences were identified.

The label giving this sample's time point can be read as: blood 2 weeks post-SBRT. The intended sense of this specimen's treatment or condition label: 15 Gy SBRT to primary tumor, nephrectomy 4 weeks later. Serial peripheral blood from radiation-treated patients was sampled at baseline, 2 weeks and 4 weeks after SBRT to track tumor-enriched clonotypes. Renal cell carcinoma with clear cell pathology was present in all patients. The QIAamp DNA Blood Mini Kit (Qiagen) was used to prepare genomic DNA for TCR sequencing. The analyses included just those samples that passed every quality control check. Overall results and qualifications from the work: The single-armed trial design could not address effects of radiation dose or scheduling on the TCR repertoire. Because pretreatment tumor biopsies were not available, the study could not determine whether clonotypes were already present within the tumor at baseline. Tracking of blood repertoire dynamics stopped at less than 5 weeks after treatment, with no follow-up past that point. In blood, the top tumor clonotypes increased between baseline and 2 weeks post-radiation and then shrank by 4 weeks, which suggests that tumor-resident clones expanded only transiently.

TCR beta libraries were generated from genomic DNA with the immunoSEQ kit, following the manufacturer's recommendations. For library preparation, a first multiplex PCR was performed with proprietary primers, followed by a second PCR in which unique barcodes were added, and bead cleanups were performed after each round. Each sample batch included a kit-provided positive control reaction and a negative control reaction. The final libraries were assessed on an Agilent 4200 TapeStation D1000 ScreenTape, pooled by volume, and quantified by qPCR. An Illumina NextSeq500 fitted with a MidOutput 150-cycle cartridge performed the sequencing, running 156 Read1 cycles and 15 Index1 cycles with the kit's custom primers. The pooled library was loaded at 0.9 to 1 pM with an approximately 22% PhiX control spike-in. The original pipeline was this. Vendor-processed data were analyzed in R, with a clonotype defined as all T cells sharing the same CDR3 nucleotide sequence. For clone abundance analyses, frequencies were normalized to the 10,000 most abundant clones per sample. Public T cell clones, which averaged fewer than five per sample, were excluded before analysis. A difference in abundance of at least 32-fold between compartments was used to define tumor-enriched and baseline blood-enriched clonotypes. Clonotypes expanded or contracted between blood time points were identified with a beta-binomial differential abundance model. Similarity between tumor and blood repertoires was quantified using the Baroni-Urbani and Buser coefficient, and groups were compared with two-tailed Wilcoxon tests in R. The source is immuneACCESS, and TCRdb retained only in-frame sequences with V and J called. Part of the clones is not carried over; for the studies checked, unresolved V genes explain less than half of this, and the remainder is unexplained. Clonal size and the V and J genes are those of that table, whereas D and trimming came from the DNA. The sample table shows 70,000 to 100,000 clones, and around 86% are seen once. The ten largest account for 20% to 25% of the sample.

Trimmed from V: 4 bases; trimmed from J: 3 bases; junction bases lacking a gene match: 5. CDR1 WNHNN and CDR2 SYGVQD are derived from the germline V gene (reference sequence). Its CDR3 holds 15 amino acids, cysteine through phenylalanine. The retained sequence is limited to the CDR3, 45 bases, with the frame set at the first base. Comments on this clone: Its antigen specificity is not known. No base quality values were provided; no much bigger clone lies one nucleotide off.

The source is a woman aged 45-59 years with renal cell carcinoma. The sequence links TRBV10-1 to TRBJ2-3; 9 bases in the middle match TRBD2. Sequences were derived from blood, sampled from a patient whose treatment included radiotherapy and nephrectomy. The DNA sequence reads TGCGCCAGCAGTGGGTCGACTAGCGGAACAGATACGCAGTATTTT. The translation is CASSGSTSGTDTQYF.